This T cell receptor (beta chain) is from a study of glioma-infiltrating T cells. The study's findings and limits: Only very few CDR3 sequences appeared in both tissue and blood. Above-expected tissue-blood divergence occurred in all gliomas, most in low-grade ones.

The iRepertoire nested amplicon-rescue multiplex PCR amplified TCR alpha and beta CDR3s from RNA. One-step reverse transcription and amplification started from approximately 100-400 ng of tissue mRNA or PBMC total RNA. Each CDR3 protein gets one entry after TCRdb re-called the multiplex PCR reads with MiXCR. The sample lists roughly 130,000 distinct CDR3 sequences; approximately 24% were seen once. The sample holds a few counts of this clonotype. Its target is not known. The V gene lost 6 bases and the J gene lost 15 bases, with 23 bases spanning the gap. This CDR3 contains 14 residues. Germline loops: CDR1 MDHEN, CDR2 SYDVKM.

The genes are TRBV28 and TRBJ1-4; D gene uncertain. Sequencing was carried out using glioma tissue, nonneoplastic brain tissue, or PBMCs (not recorded which). This sequence was found in a human donor with low-grade glioma or glioblastoma, undergoing nonglioma brain surgery, or in good health (not recorded which). CDR3 DNA: TGTGCCAGCAGCCTCGTTGACCGGGTCGGGTCGGTGTTTTTT. This translates into CASSLVDRVGSVFF.